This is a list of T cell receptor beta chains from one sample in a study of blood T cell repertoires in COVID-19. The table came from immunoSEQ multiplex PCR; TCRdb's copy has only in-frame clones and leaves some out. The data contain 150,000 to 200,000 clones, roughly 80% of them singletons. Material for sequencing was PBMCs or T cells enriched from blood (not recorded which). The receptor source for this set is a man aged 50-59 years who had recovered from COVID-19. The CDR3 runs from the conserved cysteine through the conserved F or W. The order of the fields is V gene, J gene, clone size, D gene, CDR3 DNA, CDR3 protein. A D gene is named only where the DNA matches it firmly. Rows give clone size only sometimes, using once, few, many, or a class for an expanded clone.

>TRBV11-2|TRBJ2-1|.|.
TGTGCCAGCAGCTTAGATCTGGGCTCCTGGTTCTTC
CASSLDLGSWFF
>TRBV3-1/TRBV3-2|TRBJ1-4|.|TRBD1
TGTGCCAGCAGCTCCCAGTTGAACAGGGGACTTGCAACTAATGAAAAACTGTTTTTT
CASSSQLNRGLATNEKLFF
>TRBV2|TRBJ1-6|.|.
TGTGCCAGCAGCTCTCTGGCAGGGATCCACTCACCCCTCCACTTT
CASSSLAGIHSPLHF
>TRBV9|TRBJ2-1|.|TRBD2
TGTGCCAGCAGCCCACGACTAGCGGGGAACTACAATGAGCAGTTCTTC
CASSPRLAGNYNEQFF
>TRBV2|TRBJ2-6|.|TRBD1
TGTGCCAGCAGTAGGACAGGGGGCTCTGGGGCCAACGTCCTGACTTTC
CASSRTGGSGANVLTF
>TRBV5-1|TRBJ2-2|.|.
TGCGCCAGCAGCTTGGGTGCCAGGACGAACACCGGGGAGCTGTTTTTT
CASSLGARTNTGELFF
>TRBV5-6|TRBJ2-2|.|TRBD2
TGTGCCAGCAGCTTGTTGGGAGGGGACACCGGGGAGCTGTTTTTT
CASSLLGGDTGELFF
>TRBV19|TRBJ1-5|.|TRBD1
TGTGCCAGTAGTATGGGACAGAAATATCAGCCCCAGCATTTT
CASSMGQKYQPQHF
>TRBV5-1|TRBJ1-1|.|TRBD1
TGCGCCAGCAGCTTGGTTCGGGCAGGGGGTACTGAAGCTTTCTTT
CASSLVRAGGTEAFF
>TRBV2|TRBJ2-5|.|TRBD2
TGTGCCAGCAGGGGACTAGCGGATCAAGAGACCCAGTACTTC
CASRGLADQETQYF
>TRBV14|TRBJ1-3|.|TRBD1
TGTGCCAGCAGCCGAGGACAGGGGAAACCTGGAAACACCATATATTTT
CASSRGQGKPGNTIYF
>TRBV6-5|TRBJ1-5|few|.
TGTGCCAGCAGTTATCCGGGTCAGCCCCAGCATTTT
CASSYPGQPQHF
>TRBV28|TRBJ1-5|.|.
TGTGCCAGCAGCCTTACGGTAGATCGCTATCAGCCCCAGCATTTT
CASSLTVDRYQPQHF
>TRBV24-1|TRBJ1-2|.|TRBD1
TGTGCCACCAGTGGTCGCCGGGACAGGGGGATGGCGCACTATGGCTACACCTTC
CATSGRRDRGMAHYGYTF
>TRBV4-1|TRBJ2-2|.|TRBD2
TGCGCCAGCAGCGAGGGACTAGCGGTCACCGGGGAGCTGTTTTTT
CASSEGLAVTGELFF
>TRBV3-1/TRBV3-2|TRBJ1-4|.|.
TGTGCCAGCAGTCTCCGGGCCGCAGGAGGAAAACTGTTTTTT
CASSLRAAGGKLFF
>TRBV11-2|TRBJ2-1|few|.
TGTGCCAGCAGCTTAGATGGTCCAGCGGCAAGCTCCTACAATGAGCAGTTCTTC
CASSLDGPAASSYNEQFF
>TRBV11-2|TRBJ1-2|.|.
TGTGCCAGCAGCTTAGTACAGGGCAACTATGGCTACACCTTC
CASSLVQGNYGYTF
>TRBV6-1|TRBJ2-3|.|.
TGTGCCAGCAGTGAATGGGCACAGAACACAGATACGCAGTATTTT
CASSEWAQNTDTQYF
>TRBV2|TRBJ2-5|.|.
TGTGCCAGCACCGGGGTCCGGCGGGGAGAGACCCAGTACTTC
CASTGVRRGETQYF
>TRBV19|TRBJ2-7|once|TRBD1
TGTGCCAGCAAGCCGGGACAGGGGACCTACGAGCAGTACTTC
CASKPGQGTYEQYF